The 32 T cell receptor beta chains listed next were all sequenced from one sample in a study of blood T cell repertoires in COVID-19. Sequencing used immunoSEQ multiplex PCR; TCRdb keeps in-frame clones, though not all of them. Among roughly 220,000 clones listed, roughly nine tenths were seen once. The specimen sequenced was PBMCs or T cells enriched from blood (not recorded which). The receptors come from a woman aged 18-35 years in a cohort exposed to, infected with or recovered from COVID-19 (not recorded which).

This chain connects TRBV28 to TRBJ2-7; maybe TRBD2 (5 bases). The V end was cut by 7 bases, the J end by 2 bases, with 27 bases between. Per germline, CDR1 MDHEN and CDR2 SYDVKM. The length of the CDR3 is 18 residues. As DNA, the CDR3 is TGTGCCAGCAATTTTGGTTTAGGCCGGGATAACAGCCCCTACGAGCAGTACTTC. Protein product: CASNFGLGRDNSPYEQYF.

This clone was observed a single time. The CDR3 sequence is CASSPGGAGYEQYF. CDR3 coding DNA: TGTGCCAGCAGCCCCGGGGGGGCCGGGTACGAGCAGTACTTC. The chain employs TRBV5-4 and TRBJ2-7, with 8 bases that match TRBD2. The trim removed 4 bases at V and 4 bases at J, leaving 7 bases unmatched. Germline CDR1 SGHNT, CDR2 YYREEE (reference sequence). The CDR3 is made up of 14 amino acids.

The CDR3 here is CASSKLGQPYYEQYF. In nucleotides, the CDR3 is TGTGCCAGCAGCAAACTGGGACAGCCATACTACGAGCAGTACTTC. The chain uses TRBV9 and TRBJ2-7; TRBD1 aligns across 7 bases. Trimming cost V 4 bases and J 3 bases; bases outside gene matches: 10. This CDR3 region has 15 residues. Germline CDR1 is SGDLS and CDR2 is YYNGEE.

V usage is TRBV3-1 (or the pseudogene TRBV3-2) and J usage is TRBJ1-2; D might be TRBD1 (6 bases). The CDR3 runs 15 residues. Germline CDR1 LGHDT, CDR2 YNNKEL (reference sequence). The V gene lost 2 bases and the J gene lost 8 bases, with 18 bases spanning the gap. DNA of the CDR3: TGTGCCAGCAGCCAACCCTTAACAGGGTTCGGAGGCTACACCTTC. It yields the protein CASSQPLTGFGGYTF.

Only one count was recorded for this clone. Other DNA sequences of this sample code for an identical CDR3. The chain joins TRBV5-1 to TRBJ1-5; TRBD1 agrees at 7 bases. V lost 4 bases, J lost 2 bases, and 3 bases stayed unmatched. This CDR3 is 14 amino acids long. CDR1 SGHRS and CDR2 YFSETQ come from the germline V gene. The DNA of the CDR3 is TGCGCCAGCAGCGCCGGACAGGGCAATCAGCCCCAGCATTTT. Its translation is CASSAGQGNQPQHF.

The chain uses TRBV27 and TRBJ2-1; TRBD2 agrees at 11 bases. Trimming removed 5 bases from V and 10 bases from J; junction bases left unmatched: 13. This CDR3 region has 16 residues. Per the germline V gene, CDR1 is MNHEY and CDR2 is SMNVEV (reference sequence). DNA of the CDR3: TGTGCCAGCAGTGAGTACCTCCGACTAGCGGGAAGGGAGCAGTTCTTC. This codes for CASSEYLRLAGREQFF.

This sequence joins TRBV10-1 and TRBJ2-1; D not certain. The CDR3 runs 13 residues. The germline V gene encodes CDR1 WNHNN and CDR2 SYGVQD (reference sequence). V shed 3 bases and J shed 5 bases, with 8 bases lying between them. CDR3 in DNA: TGCGCCAGCAGTGATTCTACTGACAATGAGCAGTTCTTC. This sequence encodes CASSDSTDNEQFF.

The V call is TRBV27, the J call TRBJ1-4; TRBD1 matches 11 bases. The junction had 3 bases not matched to a gene; V was cut back by 4 bases and J by 8 bases. Germline V lookup: CDR1 MNHEY, CDR2 SMNVEV (reference sequence). The CDR3 runs 14 residues. The CDR3 reads CASSWTGGGEKLFF. As DNA, the CDR3 is TGTGCCAGCAGTTGGACAGGGGGCGGCGAAAAACTGTTTTTT.

The V and J genes are TRBV2 and TRBJ2-1, with 11 bases that match TRBD2. The CDR3 sequence is 16 residues long. The germline CDR1 and CDR2 sequences are SNHLY and FYNNEI. J was trimmed by 0 bases and V by 5 bases; bases with no gene match: 3. This chain's CDR3 is CASSTGTSGSYNEQFF. CDR3 DNA sequence: TGTGCCAGCAGTACAGGGACTAGCGGCTCCTACAATGAGCAGTTCTTC.

The gene calls are TRBV19 and TRBJ1-3; D is possibly TRBD1 (5 bases). V was trimmed by 6 bases and J by 4 bases, leaving 13 bases between them. The CDR3 sequence is 14 residues long. In germline, CDR1 is LNHDA, CDR2 SQIVND (reference sequence). The CDR3 nucleotides read TGTGCCAGTAGCCCGGGGGTAGACGGAAACACCATATATTTT. It is translated as CASSPGVDGNTIYF.

The gene calls are TRBV5-5 and TRBJ2-7; weak D call: TRBD2 (6 bases). Germline lookup yields CDR1 SGHKS and CDR2 YYEKEE (reference sequence). V was trimmed by 0 bases and J by 3 bases, leaving 10 bases between them. The length of the CDR3 is 14 residues. The DNA of the CDR3 is TGTGCCAGCAGCTTGGCGGAGGGAGACTACGAGCAGTACTTC. This translates into CASSLAEGDYEQYF.

The chain has TRBV7-9 and TRBJ2-5; a possible D gene is TRBD2 (7 bases). The CDR3 length is 16 residues. The V end lost 2 bases, the J end lost 5 bases, and 18 bases lay between the germline ends. Germline V CDR1 and CDR2: SEHNR, FQNEAQ (reference sequence). The CDR3 sequence: CASSLPSRGAEETQYF. The CDR3 nucleotides are TGTGCCAGCAGCTTACCCTCCCGGGGGGCGGAGGAGACCCAGTACTTC. The variable domain in full, with the rest retrieved from reference TRBV7-9 and TRBJ2-5, is DTGVSQNPRHKITKRGQNVTFRCDPISEHNRLYWYRQTLGQGPEFLTYFQNEAQLEKSRLLSDRFSAERPKGSFSTLEIQRTEQGDSAMYLCASSLPSRGAEETQYFGPGTRLLVL.

This clone appeared a few times. The chain employs TRBV29-1 and TRBJ2-3; 11 bases match TRBD2. Germline-derived CDR1 and CDR2 are SQVTM and ANQGSEA. V lost 6 bases and J lost 2; bases outside the gene matches: 10. This CDR3 has 16 amino acids. The CDR3 spells CSVLPRLAGNTDTQYF. In nucleotides, the CDR3 is TGCAGCGTCCTCCCCCGACTAGCGGGAAACACAGATACGCAGTATTTT.

The gene calls are TRBV6-2 or TRBV6-3 and TRBJ2-5; weak D call: TRBD2 (6 bases). The CDR3 has 12 residues. V lost 4 bases, J lost 3 bases, and 6 bases lay in between. Germline V gives CDR1 MNHEY, CDR2 SVGEGT. The CDR3 region is CASSWREETQYF. In DNA, the CDR3 is TGTGCCAGCAGTTGGAGGGAAGAGACCCAGTACTTC.

The chain employs TRBV3-1 (or the pseudogene TRBV3-2) and TRBJ1-2; D unclear. The CDR3 totals 14 residues. The ends were cut back, 5 bases at V and 4 bases at J, with 14 bases in the middle. Germline CDR1 LGHDT, CDR2 YNNKEL (reference sequence). The CDR3 loop reads CASSYAGILYGYTF. CDR3 in DNA: TGTGCCAGCAGCTACGCGGGGATTCTCTATGGCTACACCTTC.

The table lists this clone with a few counts. CDR3 protein: CASTTGGDYEQYF. CDR3 nucleotides: TGTGCCAGTACGACAGGGGGCGACTACGAGCAGTACTTC. This sequence joins TRBV2 and TRBJ2-7; TRBD1 matches at 10 bases. CDR3 length equals 13 residues. Germline V gives CDR1 SNHLY, CDR2 FYNNEI. Germline trimming cut 9 bases from V and 3 bases from J; bases unmatched to any gene: 5.

V is TRBV15 and J is TRBJ1-2, with 7 bases aligning to TRBD1. CDR3 size: 12 residues. The V gene end was trimmed by 5 bases and the J gene end by 5 bases; junction bases not matched to a gene: 2. The V gene's germline CDR1 is LNHNV and CDR2 YYDKDF (reference sequence). Here the CDR3 DNA reads TGTGCCACCAGCCAGACAGGGTATGGCTACACCTTC. This encodes CATSQTGYGYTF. The variable domain in full, with the rest retrieved from reference TRBV15 and TRBJ1-2, is DAMVIQNPRYQVTQFGKPVTLSCSQTLNHNVMYWYQQKSSQAPKLLFHYYDKDFNNEADTPDNFQSRRPNTSFCFLDIRSPGLGDTAMYLCATSQTGYGYTFGSGTRLTVV.

The V gene is TRBV11-2, the J gene TRBJ2-1; TRBD1 aligns across 7 bases. V shed 3 bases, J shed 9 bases, and the junction held 5 bases outside the gene matches. Germline CDR1 is SGHAT and CDR2 is FQNNGV. The CDR3 has 13 amino acids. Written as DNA, the CDR3 is TGTGCCAGCAGCTTGGACAGGTCTGGTGAGCAGTTCTTC. It encodes CASSLDRSGEQFF.

In this sample, this clone turned up once. The rearrangement links TRBV6-5 to TRBJ2-3; 7 bases map to TRBD1. CDR3 size: 14 residues. Germline CDR1 reads MNHEY; CDR2 reads SVGAGI. The ends lost 4 bases at V and 5 bases at J; junction bases unmatched: 6. The CDR3, as DNA: TGTGCCAGCAGTTTCCGACAGGGTAAAGATACGCAGTATTTT. Its translation is CASSFRQGKDTQYF.

The CDR3 coding sequence is TGTGCCAGCAGTTTGCGGAGAACAGGGAACTATGGCTACACCTTC. The encoded protein is CASSLRRTGNYGYTF. The chain employs TRBV6-5 and TRBJ1-2; a possible D gene is TRBD1 (6 bases). Between the trimmed V and J ends, which lost 4 bases and 2 bases, there was a span of 14 bases. Per the germline V gene, CDR1 is MNHEY and CDR2 is SVGAGI. The CDR3 contains 15 residues.

This chain's CDR3 is CASSPPPAGTSGRDEQFF. The CDR3 coding sequence is TGTGCCAGCAGTCCACCCCCGGCCGGGACTAGCGGGAGGGATGAGCAGTTCTTC. This chain links TRBV6-6 with TRBJ2-1; 16 bases match TRBD2. With V trimmed by 5 bases and J by 8 bases, 12 bases remained unmatched. Germline V gene data show CDR1 as MNHNY and CDR2 as SVGAGI (reference sequence). The CDR3 extends over 18 amino acids.

The J gene is TRBJ1-2, the V gene TRBV9; D might be TRBD1 (5 bases). CDR1 and CDR2 from the germline V gene are SGDLS and YYNGEE. The CDR3 extends over 14 amino acids. V lost 0 bases to trimming and J lost 6 bases, with 12 bases between them. As DNA, the CDR3 is TGTGCCAGCAGCGTAGGAGCAGGGCCGAATGGCTACACCTTC. Its protein is CASSVGAGPNGYTF.

The genes are TRBV7-3 and TRBJ2-1; D is perhaps TRBD1 (6 bases). CDR1 and CDR2 (germline): SGHTA, FQGTGA. V was trimmed by 6 bases and J by 6 bases, leaving 18 bases between them. The CDR3 is made up of 15 amino acids. CDR3 DNA: TGTGCCAGCAGTCTGGTGGGGGCCCTGGGCAATGAGCAGTTCTTC. This encodes CASSLVGALGNEQFF.

The V and J genes are TRBV10-1 and TRBJ2-5; D might be TRBD1 (6 bases). Germline V gene data show CDR1 as WNHNN and CDR2 as SYGVQD (reference sequence). V was clipped by 8 bases and J by 1 base, with 11 bases between them. This CDR3 has 13 amino acids. In nucleotides, the CDR3 is TGCGCCAGCTTACAGGGTTCCCAAGAGACCCAGTACTTC. Translation: CASLQGSQETQYF.

The V call is TRBV2, the J call TRBJ2-5; D uncertain. The CDR3 contains 12 residues. Germline loops: CDR1 SNHLY, CDR2 FYNNEI. The V end lost 7 bases, the J end lost 0 bases, and 6 bases lay between the germline ends. The CDR3 sequence is CASNVNQETQYF. DNA of the CDR3: TGTGCCAGCAATGTTAACCAAGAGACCCAGTACTTC.

The J gene is TRBJ2-7, the V gene TRBV21-1; TRBD1 is the table's D call, not checked against the DNA. TRBV21-1 is a recognized pseudogene. The CDR3 loop spans 16 amino acids. In DNA form, the CDR3 reads TGTGCCAGCATCCTCCCCTGTGACAGGGTGTCCTACGAGCAGTACTTC. Translation gives CASILPCDRVSYEQYF.

The chain links TRBV27 to TRBJ1-2; TRBD1 is a possible D gene (5 bases). Germline V CDR1 and CDR2: MNHEY, SMNVEV (reference sequence). The CDR3 consists of 15 residues. Trimming removed 0 bases from V and 8 bases from J, with 16 bases in between. The CDR3 nucleotides read TGTGCCAGCAGTTTATCGGGGGGATTGGGCTCCGGCTACACCTTC. It specifies CASSLSGGLGSGYTF.

In DNA, the CDR3 is TGTGCCAGCAGCTTAGAGGCGGGAGAGACCCAGTACTTC. Translated: CASSLEAGETQYF. This chain links TRBV7-9 with TRBJ2-5, with D perhaps TRBD2 (5 bases). Germline V gene sequence: CDR1 SEHNR, CDR2 FQNEAQ (reference sequence). Trimming left V 1 base short and J 4 bases short, with 7 bases between. This CDR3 contains 13 residues.

V is TRBV13 and J is TRBJ2-7, with TRBD1 as a possible D gene (6 bases). The V gene's germline CDR1 is PRHDT and CDR2 FYEKMQ (reference sequence). V was cut by 1 base and J by 4 bases, with 23 bases left in between. The CDR3 totals 18 residues. CDR3 region: CASSLVEARDTRKYEQYF. The CDR3 DNA follows: TGTGCCAGCAGCTTAGTCGAGGCAAGGGACACAAGGAAGTACGAGCAGTACTTC.

This sequence joins TRBV5-1 and TRBJ1-2; no firm D call. Germline CDR1 SGHRS, CDR2 YFSETQ. The CDR3 length is 13 residues. V lost 1 base and J lost 8, with 12 bases in between. The CDR3 protein is CASSLSSEGGYTF. The CDR3 region has the DNA TGCGCCAGCAGCTTGAGCAGCGAGGGAGGCTACACCTTC.

The table lists this clone with a count of one. V gene TRBV6-6 combines with J gene TRBJ2-3; D is perhaps TRBD1 (5 bases). Between the trimmed V and J ends, which lost 4 bases and 5 bases, there was a span of 7 bases. The CDR3 covers 12 residues. Germline-derived CDR1 and CDR2 are MNHNY and SVGAGI (reference sequence). The CDR3 bases are TGTGCCAGCAGTTCCACAGGAGATACGCAGTATTTT. Translating it yields CASSSTGDTQYF.

The V call is TRBV11-2, the J call TRBJ1-2; 7 bases are shared with TRBD1. The germline gives CDR1 SGHAT, CDR2 FQNNGV. This CDR3 comprises 12 residues. Trimming took 5 bases from V and 10 from J; bases not matched to a gene: 7. This CDR3 reads CASSRGGGVYTF. The CDR3, as DNA: TGTGCCAGCAGCCGAGGGGGCGGGGTCTACACCTTC.